Presented here are 2 T cell receptor beta chains from one specimen sequenced in a study of PD-L1 blockade in urothelial cancer. The method was immunoSEQ multiplex PCR; TCRdb's version includes in-frame clones alone and lacks a portion of them. This table holds about 72,000 clones, around 88% found once. Noted time point: pretreatment peripheral blood. The material sequenced was PBMCs, taken around atezolizumab (anti-PD-L1) treatment. These receptors came from a man in his 60s with urothelial cancer.

The DNA of the CDR3 is TGTGCCAGCACCCTGGGGGGTGGAGAGACCCAGTACTTC. Translation gives CASTLGGGETQYF. J is TRBJ2-5 and V is TRBV28; TRBD2 is a possible D gene (6 bases). CDR1 is MDHEN and CDR2 is SYDVKM in the germline V gene. Trimming pared 7 bases from V and 4 bases from J, leaving 13 bases between. The CDR3 is 13 residues long.

The chain is built from TRBV10-2 and TRBJ2-2; 12 bases line up with TRBD2. V lost 8 bases and J lost 6; bases outside the gene matches: 7. This CDR3 is built from 15 residues. The germline V gene encodes CDR1 WSHSY and CDR2 SAAADI. The CDR3 coding sequence is TGCGCCAGCTCTTCGGCTAGCGGGGGGGCCGGGGAGCTGTTTTTT. This translates into CASSSASGGAGELFF.